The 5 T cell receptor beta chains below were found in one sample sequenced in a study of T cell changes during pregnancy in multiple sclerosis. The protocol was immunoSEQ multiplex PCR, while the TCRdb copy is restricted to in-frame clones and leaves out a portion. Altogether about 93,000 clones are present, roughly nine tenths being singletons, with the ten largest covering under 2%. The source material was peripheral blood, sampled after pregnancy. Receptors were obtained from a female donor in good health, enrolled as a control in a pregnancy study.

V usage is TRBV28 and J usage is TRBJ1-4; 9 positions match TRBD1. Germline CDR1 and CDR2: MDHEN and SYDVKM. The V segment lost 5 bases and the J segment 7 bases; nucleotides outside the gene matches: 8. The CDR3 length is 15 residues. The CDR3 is CASSLSDRGFEKLFF. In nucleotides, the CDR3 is TGTGCCAGCAGTCTTTCGGACAGGGGTTTTGAAAAACTGTTTTTT.

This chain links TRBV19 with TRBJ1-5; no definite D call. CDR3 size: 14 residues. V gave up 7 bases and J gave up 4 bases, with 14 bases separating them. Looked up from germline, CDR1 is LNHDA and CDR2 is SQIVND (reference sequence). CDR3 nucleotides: TGTGCCAGTAATTGGCGGGGTTCAAATCAGCCCCAGCATTTT. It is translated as CASNWRGSNQPQHF. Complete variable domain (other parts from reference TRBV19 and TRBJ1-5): DGGITQSPKYLFRKEGQNVTLSCEQNLNHDAMYWYRQDPGQGLRLIYYSQIVNDFQKGDIAEGYSVSREKKESFPLTVTSAQKNPTAFYLCASNWRGSNQPQHFGDGTRLSIL.

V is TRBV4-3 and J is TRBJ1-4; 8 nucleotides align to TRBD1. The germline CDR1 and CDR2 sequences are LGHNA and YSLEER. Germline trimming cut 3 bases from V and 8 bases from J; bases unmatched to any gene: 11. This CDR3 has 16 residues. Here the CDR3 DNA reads TGCGCCAGCAGCCAGCAACACAGGGGGGTGGACGAAAAACTGTTTTTT. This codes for CASSQQHRGVDEKLFF.

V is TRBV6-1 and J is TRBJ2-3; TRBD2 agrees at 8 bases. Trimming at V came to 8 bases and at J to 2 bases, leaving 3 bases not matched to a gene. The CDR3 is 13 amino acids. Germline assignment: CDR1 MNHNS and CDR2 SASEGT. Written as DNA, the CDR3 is TGTGCCAGCGGGCGGGGGGCCACAGATACGCAGTATTTT. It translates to CASGRGATDTQYF.

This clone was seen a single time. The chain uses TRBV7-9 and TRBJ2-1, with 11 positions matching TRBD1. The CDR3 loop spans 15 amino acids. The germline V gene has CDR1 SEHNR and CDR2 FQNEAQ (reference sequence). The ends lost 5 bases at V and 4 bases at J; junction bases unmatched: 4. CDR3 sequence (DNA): TGTGCCAGCAGCCCGGGACAGGGGGTTTACAATGAGCAGTTCTTC. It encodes CASSPGQGVYNEQFF. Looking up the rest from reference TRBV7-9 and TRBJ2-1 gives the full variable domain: DTGVSQNPRHKITKRGQNVTFRCDPISEHNRLYWYRQTLGQGPEFLTYFQNEAQLEKSRLLSDRFSAERPKGSFSTLEIQRTEQGDSAMYLCASSPGQGVYNEQFFGPGTRLTVL.